These 15 T cell receptor beta chains were sequenced from one sample in a study of cytomegalovirus exposure and HLA in healthy donors. PCR was performed using 60 Vbeta and 13 Jbeta primers. Sequencing used immunoSEQ multiplex PCR; TCRdb keeps in-frame clones, though not all of them. The data contain roughly 230,000 clones, roughly 78% of them seen just once; the ten biggest clones take up approximately 0.47%. Sequenced sample: PBMCs. The receptor set was obtained from a boy aged 5-17 years in good health and CMV-seronegative.

The gene calls are TRBV19 and TRBJ1-4, with D hard to call. This CDR3 comprises 13 residues. With 7 bases removed from V and 3 bases from J, the gap between germline ends came to 9 bases. CDR1 LNHDA and CDR2 SQIVND come from the germline V gene (reference sequence). CDR3 residues: CASMRAANEKLFF. The CDR3 coding sequence is TGTGCCAGTATGCGGGCGGCTAATGAAAAACTGTTTTTT.

The rearrangement uses TRBV19 and TRBJ1-5; D uncertain. The CDR3 extends over 12 amino acids. Trimming removed 6 bases at V and 5 bases at J, with 8 bases between. Germline lookup yields CDR1 LNHDA and CDR2 SQIVND (reference sequence). CDR3 region: CASRRRDQPQHF. CDR3 DNA sequence: TGTGCCAGTAGGAGGCGGGATCAGCCCCAGCATTTT. The full variable domain, its missing parts supplied by reference TRBV19 and TRBJ1-5, is DGGITQSPKYLFRKEGQNVTLSCEQNLNHDAMYWYRQDPGQGLRLIYYSQIVNDFQKGDIAEGYSVSREKKESFPLTVTSAQKNPTAFYLCASRRRDQPQHFGDGTRLSIL.

This clone was counted a few times. The gene calls are TRBV7-3 and TRBJ2-5; D unresolved. The V gene's germline CDR1 is SGHTA and CDR2 FQGTGA. The CDR3 has 13 amino acids. V lost 1 base, J lost 2 bases, and 5 bases lay in between. The CDR3, as DNA: TGTGCCAGCAGCTTAATTTCTCAAGAGACCCAGTACTTC. It translates to CASSLISQETQYF.

This clone was counted only a few times. The genes are TRBV11-3 and TRBJ1-1, with no clear D. This CDR3 contains 15 residues. Germline assignment: CDR1 SGHNT and CDR2 YENEEA. V lost 0 bases, J lost 5 bases, and 13 bases lay in between. CDR3 in amino acids: CASSLEAGFMTEAFF. CDR3 DNA sequence: TGTGCCAGCAGCTTAGAGGCGGGGTTTATGACTGAAGCTTTCTTT.

The chain links TRBV9 to TRBJ2-7; TRBD1 matches 11 bases. The length of the CDR3 is 18 residues. Trimming took 3 bases from V and 4 from J; bases not matched to a gene: 15. The germline V gene encodes CDR1 SGDLS and CDR2 YYNGEE. DNA for the CDR3: TGTGCCAGCAGCGCCGGCCCGATACCCGGGACAGGGGGATACGAGCAGTACTTC. Encoded protein: CASSAGPIPGTGGYEQYF. The complete variable domain, with remaining parts taken from reference TRBV9 and TRBJ2-7, reads DSGVTQTPKHLITATGQRVTLRCSPRSGDLSVYWYQQSLDQGLQFLIQYYNGEERAKGNILERFSAQQFPDLHSELNLSSLELGDSALYFCASSAGPIPGTGGYEQYFGPGTRLTVT.

V and J are TRBV29-1 and TRBJ1-2; no firm D call. This CDR3 spans 9 amino acids. Germline-derived CDR1 and CDR2 are SQVTM and ANQGSEA. Deletions cut 7 bases from V and 4 bases from J, with 4 bases between. The CDR3 spells CSDIYGYTF. The CDR3 DNA is TGCAGCGACATCTATGGCTACACCTTC.

The chain couples TRBV6-1 to TRBJ2-5; 13 bases are shared with TRBD2. Germline CDR1 MNHNS, CDR2 SASEGT. The length of the CDR3 is 20 residues. The V segment lost 2 bases and the J segment 1 base; nucleotides outside the gene matches: 13. The CDR3 sequence is CASSESISGLAGDIQETQYF. The DNA for the CDR3 is TGTGCCAGCAGTGAATCGATATCTGGACTAGCGGGGGATATCCAAGAGACCCAGTACTTC.

The chain employs TRBV9 and TRBJ1-1; D is perhaps TRBD1 (6 bases). Per the germline V gene, CDR1 is SGDLS and CDR2 is YYNGEE. V was clipped by 2 bases and J by 2 bases, with 16 bases between them. The CDR3 has 16 residues. CDR3 DNA: TGTGCCAGCAGCGTCGGAAACAGGGTCGGCAACACTGAAGCTTTCTTT. This gives the protein CASSVGNRVGNTEAFF.

The chain links TRBV7-9 to TRBJ1-2; D gene uncertain. V was pared by 4 bases and J by 8 bases, with 8 bases between. Germline values: CDR1 SEHNR, CDR2 FQNEAQ (reference sequence). The CDR3 is made up of 11 amino acids. The CDR3 spells CASSSGGGYTF. CDR3 bases: TGTGCCAGCAGCTCCGGCGGGGGCTACACCTTC. Variable domain in full (rest from reference TRBV7-9 and TRBJ1-2): DTGVSQNPRHKITKRGQNVTFRCDPISEHNRLYWYRQTLGQGPEFLTYFQNEAQLEKSRLLSDRFSAERPKGSFSTLEIQRTEQGDSAMYLCASSSGGGYTFGSGTRLTVV.

The chain uses TRBV4-1 and TRBJ1-2; TRBD1 might be the D (5 bases). Trimming shortened V by 1 base and J by 7 bases, and 10 bases separated the two germline ends. The CDR3 runs 13 residues. Germline CDR1 is MGHRA and CDR2 is YSYEKL. The CDR3 here is CASSQVGVPGYTF. CDR3 coding DNA: TGCGCCAGCAGCCAAGTAGGGGTACCTGGCTACACCTTC.

This clone was recorded only once. The rearrangement uses TRBV27 and TRBJ2-7; no firm D call. This CDR3 is built from 13 residues. From germline, CDR1 is MNHEY and CDR2 SMNVEV (reference sequence). V was cut by 5 bases and J by 3 bases, with 11 bases left in between. CDR3 residues: CASSTLAGYEQYF. The CDR3, as DNA: TGTGCCAGCAGTACCTTGGCAGGCTACGAGCAGTACTTC.

This clone was detected only a few times. The J gene is TRBJ2-7, the V gene TRBV19; 11 bases are shared with TRBD2. The CDR3 is made up of 16 amino acids. V shed 5 bases, J shed 0 bases, and the junction held 6 bases outside the gene matches. Germline-derived CDR1 and CDR2 are LNHDA and SQIVND (reference sequence). CDR3 bases: TGTGCCAGTAGTCCCGGACTAGCGGGTTCCTCCTACGAGCAGTACTTC. It encodes CASSPGLAGSSYEQYF.

The chain recombines TRBV13 with TRBJ1-2; 7 bases map to TRBD1. Trimming cost V 5 bases and J 7 bases; bases outside gene matches: 22. Germline V gives CDR1 PRHDT, CDR2 FYEKMQ (reference sequence). CDR3 length: 18 amino acids. The CDR3 sequence: CASSVKGQTGGSDLGYTF. CDR3 bases: TGTGCCAGCAGCGTCAAGGGACAGACAGGTGGAAGTGATCTTGGCTACACCTTC.

The V call is TRBV27, the J call TRBJ2-7; D is ambiguous. The CDR3 is 13 residues long. Trimming shortened V by 3 bases and J by 4 bases, and 10 bases separated the two germline ends. Germline CDR1 MNHEY, CDR2 SMNVEV (reference sequence). The CDR3 coding sequence is TGTGCCAGCAGTTTCAATGGTCGGTACGAGCAGTACTTC. This translates into CASSFNGRYEQYF.

Only a few counts were recorded for this clone. The rearrangement links TRBV11-3 to TRBJ2-7, with D perhaps matching TRBD2 (6 bases). V lost 2 bases and J 2 bases, leaving 13 bases between the germline ends. This CDR3 contains 15 residues. Germline lookup yields CDR1 SGHNT and CDR2 YENEEA. CDR3 in amino acids: CASSLIGLHPYEQYF. In DNA, the CDR3 is TGTGCCAGCAGCTTAATAGGACTACACCCCTACGAGCAGTACTTC.